This entry features one T cell receptor beta chain sequence. The antigen is undetermined. Donors counted as nominally healthy when sampled, yet unrecorded immune exposures were likely. The sample comes from a study of cytomegalovirus exposure and HLA in healthy donors. Study-wide results and caveats: Reportedly, a later analysis found an Asian-associated ancestry cluster had fewer N-insertions than the approximately 600-donor mean.

60 Vbeta and 13 Jbeta primers were used in PCR. Assay: immunoSEQ multiplex PCR; the TCRdb copy retains only in-frame clones and omits some. This sample carries 95,000 to 130,000 clones, 9% to 10% of them seen once, and the ten largest clones take about 3%. CDR1 is LGHNA and CDR2 is YSLEER in the germline V gene. The V and J ends lost 0 bases and 4 bases respectively, with 10 bases between them. The CDR3 contains 15 residues. The V and J genes are TRBV4-3 and TRBJ1-3; the D gene is possibly TRBD1 (5 bases). Material for sequencing was PBMCs. The clonotype was recovered from a man under 40 in good health and CMV-seronegative. The CDR3 here is CASSQEIGAGNTIYF. CDR3 DNA: TGCGCCAGCAGCCAAGAAATAGGGGCCGGAAACACCATATATTTT.